This T cell receptor beta chain stems from a study of T-cell reconstitution after alpha-beta-depleted transplantation in children. This clonotype was counted at least ten times. Unique molecular identifiers tagged the TCRbeta library. TCRdb redid the calling of the PCR reads with MiXCR, one entry per CDR3 protein. The table lists approximately 91,000 distinct CDR3 sequences, 7% to 10% of them singletons, with 5.5% to 7% in the top ten. V was pared by 7 bases and J by 3 bases, with 7 bases of the junction left unmatched. This CDR3 comprises 14 residues. Per germline, CDR1 SNHLY and CDR2 FYNNEI. This chain joins TRBV2 and TRBJ2-5; TRBD1 matches 8 bases. The input for sequencing was PBMCs from the stem cell graft donor, taken from the stem cell graft. The sequence was obtained from a human donor who donated a stem cell graft to a child with congenital amegakaryocytic thrombocytopenia. CDR3 residues: CASTDGQGKETQYF. The CDR3 DNA reads as TGTGCCAGCACTGATGGACAGGGAAAAGAGACCCAGTACTTC. The variable domain in full, with the rest retrieved from reference TRBV2 and TRBJ2-5, is EPEVTQTPSHQVTQMGQEVILRCVPISNHLYFYWYRQILGQKVEFLVSFYNNEISEKSEIFDDQFSVERPDGSNFTLKIRSTKLEDSAMYFCASTDGQGKETQYFGPGTRLLVL.